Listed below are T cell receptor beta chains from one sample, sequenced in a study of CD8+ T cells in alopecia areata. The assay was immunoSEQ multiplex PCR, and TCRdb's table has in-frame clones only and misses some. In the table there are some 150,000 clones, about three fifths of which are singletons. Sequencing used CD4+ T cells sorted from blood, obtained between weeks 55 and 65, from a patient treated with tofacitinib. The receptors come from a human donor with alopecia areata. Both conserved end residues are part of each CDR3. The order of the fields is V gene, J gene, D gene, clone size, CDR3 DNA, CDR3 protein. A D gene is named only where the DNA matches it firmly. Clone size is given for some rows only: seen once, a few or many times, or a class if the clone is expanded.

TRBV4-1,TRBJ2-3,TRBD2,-,TGCGCCAGCAGCCAAACCAGCGGGGCCCTCGGAGATACGCAGTATTTT,CASSQTSGALGDTQYF
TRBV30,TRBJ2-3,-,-,TGTGCCTGGAGTCGCCTCAGGGGACGAGGAGATACGCAGTATTTT,CAWSRLRGRGDTQYF
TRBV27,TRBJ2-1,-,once,TGTGCCAGCACTCACAAGGGGGGGGCGCAAAGGAATGAGCAGTTCTTC,CASTHKGGAQRNEQFF
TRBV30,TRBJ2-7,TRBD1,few,TGTGCCTGGACCGGGACAGCCTACGAGCAGTACTTC,CAWTGTAYEQYF
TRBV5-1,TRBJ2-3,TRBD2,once,TGCGCCAGCAGCCCGGAGCGGGGAAGCACAGATACGCAGTATTTT,CASSPERGSTDTQYF
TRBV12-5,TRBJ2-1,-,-,TGTGCTAGTGGACCAGACGGCATGAATGAGCAGTTCTTC,CASGPDGMNEQFF
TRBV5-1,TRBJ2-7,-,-,TGCGCCAGCAGCTTTGCGGGCTCCTACGAGCAGTACTTC,CASSFAGSYEQYF
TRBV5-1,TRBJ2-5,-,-,TGCGCCAGCAGCAAAATGGGATTCCAAGAGACCCAGTACTTC,CASSKMGFQETQYF
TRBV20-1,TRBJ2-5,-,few,TGCAGTGCTAGCGGAGAGACCCAGTACTTC,CSASGETQYF
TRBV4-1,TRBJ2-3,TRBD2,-,TGCGCCAGCAGCCAAAGCGGGGGAGCTTTCGAAACGCAGTATTTT,CASSQSGGAFETQYF
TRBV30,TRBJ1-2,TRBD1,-,TGTGCCTGGAGTACCCGGGACAGGGGTTACACCTTC,CAWSTRDRGYTF
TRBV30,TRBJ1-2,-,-,TGTGCCTGGAACCTGAACTATGGCTACACCTTC,CAWNLNYGYTF
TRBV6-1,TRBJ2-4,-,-,TGTGCCAGCGGGCTGGGGACCCTAGCCAAAAACATTCAGTACTTC,CASGLGTLAKNIQYF